This TCR beta chain is from a study of blood T cell repertoires in COVID-19. Turning to the study itself: Sources were T cells, B-cell-depleted T cells, or PBMCs; the material itself was cDNA or gDNA.

The protocol was immunoSEQ multiplex PCR, while the TCRdb copy is restricted to in-frame clones and leaves out a portion. Found here are some 200,000 clones, approximately 80% of them singletons; the top ten hold approximately 15%. The CDR3 length is 14 residues. Deletions cut 2 bases from V and 6 bases from J, with 11 bases between. Germline loops: CDR1 MNHEY, CDR2 SVGAGI. This chain links TRBV6-5 with TRBJ2-1; a weak D match, TRBD1 (6 bases). The source of this sequence is a woman between 65 and 79 years old with COVID-19, enrolled during active disease. Sequenced input: peripheral blood. The CDR3 is CASSYGDTLNEQFF. CDR3 nucleotides: TGTGCCAGCAGTTACGGGGACACTCTCAATGAGCAGTTCTTC.